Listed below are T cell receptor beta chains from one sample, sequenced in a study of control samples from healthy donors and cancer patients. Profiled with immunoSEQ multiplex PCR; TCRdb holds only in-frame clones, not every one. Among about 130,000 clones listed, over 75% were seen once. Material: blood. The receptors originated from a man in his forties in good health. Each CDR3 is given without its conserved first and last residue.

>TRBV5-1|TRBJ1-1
ASSLWTAKHTEAF
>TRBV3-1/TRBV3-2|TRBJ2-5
ASSHQQETQY
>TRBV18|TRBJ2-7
ASSPISSGLKSYEQY
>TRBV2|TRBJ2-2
ASSGGQGIAGELF
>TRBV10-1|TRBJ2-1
ASSTGTGYNEQF
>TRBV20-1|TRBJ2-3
SASLSGGVADTQY
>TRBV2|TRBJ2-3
ASRGEVTDTQY
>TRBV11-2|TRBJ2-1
ASSPSTPSGSYNEQF
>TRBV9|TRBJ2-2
ASSVEGTGAGELF
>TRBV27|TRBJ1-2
ASSLAPGTGIYGYT
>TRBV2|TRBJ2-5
ASSAVSETQY
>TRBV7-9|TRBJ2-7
ASSPRASGNYEQY
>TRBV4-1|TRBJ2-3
ASSQDRDPRSQY
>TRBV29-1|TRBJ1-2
SVSGPGYT
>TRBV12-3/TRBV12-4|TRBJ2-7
ASSSYIAYEQY
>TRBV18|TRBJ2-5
ASSPGTSAYQETQY
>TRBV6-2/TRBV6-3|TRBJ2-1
ASSYDRFNEQF
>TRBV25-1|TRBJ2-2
ASSEQRVGAGNTGELF
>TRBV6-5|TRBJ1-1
ASSYRDPNTEAF
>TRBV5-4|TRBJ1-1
ASSWQGQGSTEAF
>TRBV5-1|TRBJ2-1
ASSLGGAEGQF
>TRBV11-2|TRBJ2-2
ASSQQGYTGELF
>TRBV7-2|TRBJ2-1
ASSLMSSSFEQF
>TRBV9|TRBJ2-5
ASSVGGFVLETQY
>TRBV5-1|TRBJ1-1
ASSLAVGTNTEAF
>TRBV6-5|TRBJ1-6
ASTAVWGSPLH
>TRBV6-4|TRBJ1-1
ARGRGNTEAF
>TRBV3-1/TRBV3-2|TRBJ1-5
ASSQRDTAMVH
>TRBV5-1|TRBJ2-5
ASSSYGLAGTRTQY
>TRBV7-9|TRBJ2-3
ASSLDEENTDTQY
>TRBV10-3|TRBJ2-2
AISEAGTGNTGELF
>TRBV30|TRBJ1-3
ACNKRNMGNTIY
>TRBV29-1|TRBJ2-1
SVASTTGDNEQF
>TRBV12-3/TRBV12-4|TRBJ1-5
ASRGQSNQPQH
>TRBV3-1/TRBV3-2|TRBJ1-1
ASSQDRGEAF
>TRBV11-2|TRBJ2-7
ASSLGGRPVSYEQY
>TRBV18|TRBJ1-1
ASSPPSYTEAF
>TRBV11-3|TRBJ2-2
ASSSQGTDTGELF
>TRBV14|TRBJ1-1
ASSQKAGPVSRAF
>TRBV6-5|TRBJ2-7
ASRNWDSSYEQY
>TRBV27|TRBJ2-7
ASSPPGVPYEQY
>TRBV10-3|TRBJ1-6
AISDPDRGNSPLH
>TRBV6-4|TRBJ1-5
ARTVNQPRH
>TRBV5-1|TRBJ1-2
ASSFGDTNYGYT
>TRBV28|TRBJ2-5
ASSLRGRGGETQY
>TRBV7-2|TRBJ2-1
ASSLTSGGYNEQF
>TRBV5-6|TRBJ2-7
ASSLYGGDTYEQY
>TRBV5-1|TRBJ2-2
ASSFRAGDPAELF
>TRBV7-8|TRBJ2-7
ASSKRVGQGLYEQY
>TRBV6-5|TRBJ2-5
ASSYSTETQY
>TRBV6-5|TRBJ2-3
ASSLDREGTDTQY
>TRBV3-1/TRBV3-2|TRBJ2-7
ASSQALGGRYHEQY
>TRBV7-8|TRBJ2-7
ASSLAGDGYEQY
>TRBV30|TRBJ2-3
AWRPGGGTDTQY
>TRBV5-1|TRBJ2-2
ASKRENTGELF
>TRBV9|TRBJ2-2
ASSARQGLNTGELF
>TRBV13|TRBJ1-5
ASSFWGEPQH
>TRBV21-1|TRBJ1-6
ASKQVQEHNSPLH
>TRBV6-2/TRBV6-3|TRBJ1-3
ASSAQAYSGNTIY